The 25 T cell receptor beta chains presented below share a single source sample, sequenced in a study of early T cells in non-severe SARS-CoV-2 infection. Using its own MiXCR run on the 5' RACE reads, TCRdb lists one record per CDR3 protein. Of tens of thousands of distinct CDR3 sequences in the sample, about 11% were seen once. Sequenced material: whole blood. These receptors originate from an adult who was a healthcare worker with PCR-confirmed SARS-CoV-2 infection or an uninfected control (not recorded which).

The J gene is TRBJ2-1, the V gene TRBV27; no clear D. Per the germline V gene, CDR1 is MNHEY and CDR2 is SMNVEV (reference sequence). The CDR3 totals 13 residues. V lost 0 bases and J 8 bases, leaving 8 bases between the germline ends. The CDR3 is CASSLSRSHEQFF. In DNA form, the CDR3 reads TGTGCCAGCAGTTTATCTAGATCCCATGAGCAGTTCTTC.

This clonotype was counted ten times or more. The chain joins TRBV7-6 to TRBJ2-7; TRBD2 is a possible D gene (5 bases). This CDR3 region has 14 residues. From germline, CDR1 is SGHVS and CDR2 FNYEAQ. V dropped 2 bases and J dropped 7 bases, with 15 bases sitting between them. The CDR3 loop reads CASSLIQTSGEQYF. The CDR3 DNA follows: TGTGCCAGCAGCTTAATCCAAACCTCGGGGGAGCAGTACTTC. Complete variable domain (other parts from reference TRBV7-6 and TRBJ2-7): GAGVSQSPRYKVTKRGQDVALRCDPISGHVSLYWYRQALGQGPEFLTYFNYEAQQDKSGLPNDRFSAERPEGSISTLTIQRTEQRDSAMYRCASSLIQTSGEQYFGPGTRLTVT.

This chain joins TRBV9 and TRBJ2-1; D not certain. V lost 4 bases, J lost 0 bases, and 8 bases lay in between. Germline V CDR1 and CDR2: SGDLS, YYNGEE. The CDR3 has 14 residues. The DNA for the CDR3 is TGTGCCAGCAGCCCTACAAGCTCCTACAATGAGCAGTTCTTC. Translated, it gives CASSPTSSYNEQFF.

This clonotype has ten or more counts. The V call is TRBV3-1, the J call TRBJ2-1; D not resolved. V was trimmed by 1 base and J by 3 bases, leaving 13 bases between them. Germline loops: CDR1 LGHDT, CDR2 YNNKEL (reference sequence). The CDR3 has 16 residues. The CDR3 here is CASSQVANINYNEQFF. CDR3 DNA sequence: TGTGCCAGCAGCCAAGTGGCTAATATTAACTACAATGAGCAGTTCTTC.

In its sample, this clonotype was seen a few times. The rearrangement uses TRBV19 and TRBJ2-2; D may be TRBD1 (5 bases). This CDR3 is 15 amino acids long. Germline values: CDR1 LNHDA, CDR2 SQIVND (reference sequence). Trimming took off 0 bases at V and 4 bases at J, with 9 bases between the two ends. The CDR3 loop reads CASSIEGRATGELFF. For the CDR3, the DNA is TGTGCCAGTAGTATAGAGGGCAGGGCCACCGGGGAGCTGTTTTTT.

This clonotype was found many times. The chain joins TRBV7-6 to TRBJ1-4; tentative D call: TRBD1 (5 bases). Per germline, CDR1 SGHVS and CDR2 FNYEAQ. The CDR3 runs 15 residues. Trimming took 5 bases from V and 4 from J, leaving 14 bases between them. The DNA for the CDR3 is TGTGCCAGCAGCCCCCGGGGGGGGATTAATGAAAAACTGTTTTTT. Its translation is CASSPRGGINEKLFF.

This clonotype was picked up many times. The V call is TRBV11-2, the J call TRBJ2-3; 11 positions match TRBD2. The CDR3 has 16 amino acids. The germline V gene encodes CDR1 SGHAT and CDR2 FQNNGV. Trimming removed 5 bases from V and 2 bases from J; junction bases left unmatched: 6. Here the CDR3 DNA reads TGTGCCAGCAGCCCCCGACTAGCGGGACCCACAGATACGCAGTATTTT. This codes for CASSPRLAGPTDTQYF. Complete variable domain (other parts from reference TRBV11-2 and TRBJ2-3): EAGVAQSPRYKIIEKRQSVAFWCNPISGHATLYWYQQILGQGPKLLIQFQNNGVVDDSQLPKDRFSAERLKGVDSTLKIQPAKLEDSAVYLCASSPRLAGPTDTQYFGPGTRLTVL.

The rearrangement links TRBV13 to TRBJ1-1; D remains ambiguous. Germline-derived CDR1 and CDR2 are PRHDT and FYEKMQ (reference sequence). The CDR3 has 15 residues. Trimming removed 0 bases from V and 1 base from J, with 9 bases in between. The chain's CDR3 is CASSLGFRGNTEAFF. In DNA, the CDR3 is TGTGCCAGCAGCTTAGGCTTTCGGGGGAACACTGAAGCTTTCTTT. Full variable domain (rest looked up from reference TRBV13 and TRBJ1-1): AAGVIQSPRHLIKEKRETATLKCYPIPRHDTVYWYQQGPGQDPQFLISFYEKMQSDKGSIPDRFSAQQFSDYHSELNMSSLELGDSALYFCASSLGFRGNTEAFFGQGTRLTVV.

The J gene is TRBJ1-2, the V gene TRBV3-1; D is unclear. Germline V gives CDR1 LGHDT, CDR2 YNNKEL (reference sequence). This CDR3 is 15 amino acids long. Between the trimmed V and J ends, which lost 3 bases and 1 base, there was a span of 12 bases. CDR3 sequence reads: CASSHLDSDNYGYTF. The CDR3 DNA reads as TGTGCCAGCAGCCACTTAGATTCCGATAACTATGGCTACACCTTC.

This clonotype was seen ten or more times. The chain has TRBV12-3 or TRBV12-4 and TRBJ2-3; no clear D gene. The CDR3 sequence is 15 residues long. Trimming left V 2 bases short and J 0 bases short, with 9 bases between. The CDR3 loop reads CASSLFLGSTDTQYF. CDR3 coding DNA: TGTGCCAGCAGTTTATTTTTAGGAAGCACAGATACGCAGTATTTT.

This chain connects TRBV11-2 to TRBJ2-1; 14 positions agree with TRBD2. V lost 5 bases and J lost 6; bases outside the gene matches: 3. Germline CDR1 is SGHAT and CDR2 is FQNNGV. CDR3 size: 15 residues. CDR3 residues: CASSLGTSGSNEQFF. CDR3 nucleotide sequence: TGTGCCAGCAGCCTAGGGACTAGCGGGAGCAATGAGCAGTTCTTC.

This clonotype was observed many times. This chain uses TRBV12-3 or TRBV12-4 with TRBJ2-1, with D unclear. The CDR3 is 14 amino acids. V was cut by 3 bases and J by 5 bases, with 11 bases left in between. Written as DNA, the CDR3 is TGTGCCAGCAGTTTCGGCGGACCGGACAATGAGCAGTTCTTC. The encoded protein is CASSFGGPDNEQFF.

A remark on this clonotype: Sequence at one end of the junction differs from germline and may be a read error. The CDR3 loop reads CSVEGQGASDEQFF. The CDR3 DNA reads TGCAGCGTCGAAGGACAGGGGGCGAGCGATGAGCAGTTCTTC. The chain couples TRBV29-1 to TRBJ2-1, with 11 bases aligning to TRBD1. From germline, CDR1 is SQVTM and CDR2 ANQGSEA. This CDR3 contains 14 residues.

This clonotype was recorded a few times. Here the CDR3 DNA reads TGCAGTGCTACGGGAGTTACTCACGAGCAGTACTTC. Translated: CSATGVTHEQYF. The chain couples TRBV20-1 to TRBJ2-7, with D possibly TRBD2 on 6 matching bases. The CDR3 consists of 12 residues. V was clipped by 4 bases and J by 5 bases, with 12 bases between them. Per germline, CDR1 DFQATT and CDR2 SNEGSKA (reference sequence).

V and J are TRBV12-3 or TRBV12-4 and TRBJ2-1; D gene unclear. CDR3 length: 12 amino acids. Trimming left V 6 bases short and J 6 bases short, with 9 bases between. The DNA of the CDR3 is TGTGCCAGCAGGCCGGTGGGCAATGAGCAGTTCTTC. This gives the protein CASRPVGNEQFF.

Only one count was recorded for this clonotype. A much larger clone lies one base from this, so it may be a read error. This likely comes from a read error, as the CDR3 has no conserved phenylalanine or tryptophan at its end. The gene calls are TRBV11-2 and TRBJ2-2; D gene unclear. The germline V gene encodes CDR1 SGHAT and CDR2 FQNNGV. V was cut by 2 bases and J by 4 bases, with 5 bases left in between. CDR3 length: 13 residues. Here the CDR3 reads CASSLSATGELFS. DNA of the CDR3: TGTGCCAGCAGCTTATCAGCCACCGGGGAGCTGTTTTCT.

This clonotype was recorded many times. This chain uses TRBV11-2 with TRBJ2-1; 9 bases line up with TRBD2. V lost 5 bases and J lost 12; bases outside the gene matches: 20. Germline values: CDR1 SGHAT, CDR2 FQNNGV. This CDR3 region has 17 residues. CDR3 in DNA: TGTGCCAGCAGCCTAAACTTGATAGCGGGAGAAGCCTCTTTGCAGTTCTTC. Its protein is CASSLNLIAGEASLQFF.

The table lists this clonotype with a few counts. V usage is TRBV29-1 and J usage is TRBJ2-3; D is perhaps TRBD1 (5 bases). Per germline, CDR1 SQVTM and CDR2 ANQGSEA. The CDR3 is 11 amino acids. Trimming stripped 6 bases from V and 8 bases from J, with 12 bases between. The CDR3 loop is CSVWLRGTQYF. The CDR3 DNA is TGCAGCGTCTGGCTAAGGGGTACGCAGTATTTT.

The table lists this clonotype with many counts. The chain links TRBV7-9 to TRBJ1-6; D is unresolved. Trimming removed 1 base from V and 3 bases from J, with 1 base in between. The CDR3 loop spans 13 amino acids. Per germline, CDR1 SEHNR and CDR2 FQNEAQ (reference sequence). The CDR3 sequence: CASSLGYNSPLHF. The CDR3 nucleotides read TGTGCCAGCAGCTTAGGCTATAATTCACCCCTCCACTTT.

This clonotype was counted at least ten times. This sequence joins TRBV20-1 and TRBJ2-3; maybe TRBD1 (5 bases). The CDR3 runs to 11 residues. From germline, CDR1 is DFQATT and CDR2 SNEGSKA (reference sequence). The ends were cut back, 4 bases at V and 4 bases at J, with 6 bases in the middle. The CDR3 loop reads CSAKGSDTQYF. The DNA of the CDR3 is TGCAGTGCTAAGGGGTCAGATACGCAGTATTTT.

The sample holds many counts of this clonotype. The chain links TRBV10-3 to TRBJ1-3; D not certain. Germline-derived CDR1 and CDR2 are ENHRY and SYGVKD. This CDR3 is built from 15 residues. The V end lost 2 bases, the J end lost 0 bases, and 8 bases lay between the germline ends. CDR3 loop: CAISEGVYSGNTIYF. CDR3 DNA sequence: TGTGCCATCAGTGAGGGGGTATACTCTGGAAACACCATATATTTT.

This clonotype was seen ten or more times. The chain combines TRBV29-1 with TRBJ2-1; D might be TRBD1 (6 bases). CDR1 SQVTM and CDR2 ANQGSEA come from the germline V gene. There are 16 residues in the CDR3. With 3 bases removed from V and 2 bases from J, the gap between germline ends came to 17 bases. The CDR3: CSVEHTGMEAYNEQFF. For the CDR3, the DNA is TGCAGCGTTGAGCATACAGGGATGGAGGCCTACAATGAGCAGTTCTTC.

This clonotype was found many times. This chain uses TRBV12-3 or TRBV12-4 with TRBJ2-1, with 7 bases aligning to TRBD2. The V gene end was trimmed by 6 bases and the J gene end by 7 bases; junction bases not matched to a gene: 9. This CDR3 has 14 amino acids. The chain's CDR3 is CASRFNAGVNEQFF. The DNA for the CDR3 is TGTGCCAGCAGATTCAATGCGGGAGTGAATGAGCAGTTCTTC.

This clonotype was counted a few times. The chain links TRBV7-9 to TRBJ1-4, with D uncertain. There are 15 residues in the CDR3. V lost 5 bases, J lost 5 bases, and 15 bases lay in between. The V gene's germline CDR1 is SEHNR and CDR2 FQNEAQ (reference sequence). For the CDR3, the DNA is TGTGCCAGCAGCCCAGAGTGGTCGGACAATGAAAAACTGTTTTTT. Amino acids: CASSPEWSDNEKLFF.

This clonotype was seen a handful of times. The chain combines TRBV11-2 with TRBJ2-7; no firm D call. Trimming shortened V by 5 bases and J by 1 base, and 15 bases separated the two germline ends. Germline lookup yields CDR1 SGHAT and CDR2 FQNNGV. The CDR3 contains 15 residues. CDR3 loop: CASSSHRRKSYEQYF. DNA of the CDR3: TGTGCCAGCAGCAGTCACCGCAGGAAGTCCTACGAGCAGTACTTC.